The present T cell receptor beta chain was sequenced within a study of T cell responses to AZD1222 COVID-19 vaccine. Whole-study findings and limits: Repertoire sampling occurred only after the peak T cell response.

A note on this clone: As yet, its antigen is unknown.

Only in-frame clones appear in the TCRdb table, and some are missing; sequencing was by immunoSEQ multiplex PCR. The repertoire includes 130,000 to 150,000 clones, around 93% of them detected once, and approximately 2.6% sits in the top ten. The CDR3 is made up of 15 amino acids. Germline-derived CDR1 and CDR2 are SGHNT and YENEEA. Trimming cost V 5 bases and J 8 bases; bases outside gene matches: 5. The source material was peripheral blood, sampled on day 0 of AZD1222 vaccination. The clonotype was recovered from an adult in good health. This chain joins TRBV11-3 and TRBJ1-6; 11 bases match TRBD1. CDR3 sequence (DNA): TGTGCCAGCAGCCGGGTGGGACAGGGGGATTCACCCCTCCACTTT. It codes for CASSRVGQGDSPLHF.